The text below deals with one T cell receptor (beta chain). No antigen is known for it. V dropped 10 bases and J dropped 2 bases, with 13 bases sitting between them. The CDR3 is made up of 13 amino acids. CDR1 SNHLY and CDR2 FYNNEI come from the germline V gene. In the PCR, 60 Vbeta and 13 Jbeta primers were used. Method: immunoSEQ multiplex PCR; TCRdb's copy keeps in-frame clones and lacks some. The sample totals some 150,000 clones. These data are taken from a study of cytomegalovirus exposure and HLA in healthy donors. Study-level information: Earlier findings included some 120 million unique TCR beta sequences obtained from roughly 200 million T cells. Whole-study results and caveats: Fewer than 200 TCR beta chains were listed as cytomegalovirus-associated. TCR beta V- and J-gene trimming, according to a later analysis, was linked to a missense DCLRE1C variant. Per published reports, the classifier diagnosed cytomegalovirus status with high specificity and sensitivity.

Input material: PBMCs. V is TRBV2 and J is TRBJ2-3, with D possibly being TRBD1 (6 bases). This clonotype was obtained from a man between 35 and 55 years old in good health and CMV-seronegative. The CDR3 DNA sequence: TGTGCCACCAACGCAGGGGCCACAGATACGCAGTATTTT. It translates to CATNAGATDTQYF.